The clone carrying this T cell receptor (beta chain) was recorded many times. The sample belongs to a study of T cells in Graves' hyperthyroidism and ophthalmopathy. RNA transcripts yielded amplified TCR beta CDR3 regions. First-round RT-PCR of the TCR CDR3 relied on the HTBI primer set. TCRdb re-analysed the multiplex PCR reads in MiXCR, keeping a single row per CDR3 protein. The data hold approximately 870,000 distinct CDR3 sequences, with around 39% observed a single time. Germline V lookup: CDR1 ENHRY, CDR2 SYGVKD. J was trimmed by 4 bases and V by 3 bases; bases with no gene match: 2. This CDR3 is 13 amino acids long.

The sequence was obtained from a man aged 18 to 29 with Graves' hyperthyroidism. The chain is built from TRBV10-3 and TRBJ2-5; 7 nucleotides agree with TRBD1. The specimen was blood. The CDR3 sequence: CAISDNRGETQYF. CDR3 bases: TGTGCCATCAGTGACAACAGGGGAGAGACCCAGTACTTC.